This TCR beta chain originates from a study of T cell changes during pregnancy in multiple sclerosis. Here immunoSEQ multiplex PCR was the method, and the copy in TCRdb shows in-frame clones only, minus some. The top ten clones hold roughly 5% of a sample with 60,000 or so clones, about 83% of them seen once. V trimming: 4 bases; J trimming: 7 bases; junction bases outside the gene matches: 9. This CDR3 comprises 16 residues. Germline lookup yields CDR1 SGHTA and CDR2 FQGNSA. Sequencing was carried out using peripheral blood from another person, used as feeder cells. The chain recombines TRBV7-2 with TRBJ2-1; 11 bases match TRBD2. The TCR was taken from a human donor whose cells served as feeder cells for cultures in a pregnancy study. The CDR3 spells CASSSTTSGRWNEQFF. The DNA for the CDR3 is TGTGCCAGCAGCTCGACTACTAGCGGGAGATGGAATGAGCAGTTCTTC.